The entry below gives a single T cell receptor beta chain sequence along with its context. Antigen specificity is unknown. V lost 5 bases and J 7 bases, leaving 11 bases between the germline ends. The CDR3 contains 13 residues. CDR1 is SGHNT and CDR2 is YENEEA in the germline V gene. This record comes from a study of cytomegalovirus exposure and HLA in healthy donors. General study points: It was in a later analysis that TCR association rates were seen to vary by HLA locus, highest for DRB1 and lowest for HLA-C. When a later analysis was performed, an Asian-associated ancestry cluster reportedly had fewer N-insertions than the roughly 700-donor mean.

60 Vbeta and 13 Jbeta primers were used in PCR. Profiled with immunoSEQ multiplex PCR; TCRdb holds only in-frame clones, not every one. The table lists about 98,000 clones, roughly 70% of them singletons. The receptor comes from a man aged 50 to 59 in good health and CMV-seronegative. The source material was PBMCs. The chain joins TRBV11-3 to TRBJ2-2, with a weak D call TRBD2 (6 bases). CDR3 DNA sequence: TGTGCCAGCAGCCAATCTAGCGTCGGGGAGCTGTTTTTT. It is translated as CASSQSSVGELFF. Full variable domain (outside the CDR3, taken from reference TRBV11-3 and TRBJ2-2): EAGVVQSPRYKIIEKKQPVAFWCNPISGHNTLYWYLQNLGQGPELLIRYENEEAVDDSQLPKDRFSAERLKGVDSTLKIQPAELGDSAVYLCASSQSSVGELFFGEGSRLTVL.